The count of the clone carrying this T cell receptor (beta chain) is one. Antigen: not known. CDR1 is SSHAT, CDR2 FNYEAQ, per germline (reference sequence). Trimming cost V 4 bases and J 3 bases, with 11 bases left between them. The CDR3 spans 14 residues. The data belong to a study of shared clonotypes between healthy human individuals. Broader study findings: Researchers found naive subsets generally carried larger estimated richness than memory subsets. The generation probabilities recorded for non-shared clonotypes fell below those of clonotypes shared by all four donors. Among a handful of donors, around 5% of naive CD4 clonotypes were found in common.

Naive CD8 cells comprised CD45RO-negative, CCR7-positively selected cells, excluding terminally differentiated effector memory CD45RA+ cells. Data came from immunoSEQ multiplex PCR; TCRdb stores just in-frame clones and leaves some out. The profile shows about 2.2 million clones, around 93% of them singletons. The chain is built from TRBV7-7 and TRBJ2-3; TRBD1 might be the D (6 bases). Sequencing used naive CD8+ T cells from PBMCs. The sequence derives from a young man in good health. Some clones in this sample may be carry-over from other donors' samples. As DNA, the CDR3 is TGTGCCAGCAGCTCGAGGGGGACAACAGATACGCAGTATTTT. Its protein is CASSSRGTTDTQYF.